The clone carrying this T cell receptor beta chain was picked up many times. The antigen remains unidentified. This sample is part of a study of T cells in Graves' hyperthyroidism and ophthalmopathy. Study in general: Peripheral blood collection took place at initial diagnosis, before any treatment.

The CDR3 extends over 15 amino acids. V shed 2 bases and J 1 base; nucleotides not matched to a gene: 5. Looked up from germline, CDR1 is MDHEN and CDR2 is SYDVKM. Amplified TCR beta CDR3 regions came from RNA transcripts. The HTBI set primed first-round TCR CDR3 RT-PCR. MiXCR was run by TCRdb on the multiplex PCR reads, yielding one entry per CDR3 protein. The table lists hundreds of thousands of distinct CDR3 sequences, approximately 26% of them singletons. Overall study results and limits: Separation of ophthalmopathy from stable hyperthyroidism was achieved by a 13 V-J model.

Diagnoses were made from clinical symptoms, serum measures (thyroxine and TRAb), thyroid ultrasound and orbital computed tomography. The rearrangement links TRBV28 to TRBJ2-7, with 7 nucleotides matching TRBD2. The clonotype originates from a man in his forties with Graves' hyperthyroidism that later progressed to Graves' ophthalmopathy. Sequenced material: blood. The CDR3 protein is CASSLGGDLSYEQYF. In DNA form, the CDR3 reads TGTGCCAGCAGTTTAGGGGGGGACCTTTCCTACGAGCAGTACTTC.